Below, 8 T cell receptor beta chains from the same sample are listed, as sequenced in a study of blood T cell repertoires in COVID-19. Assay used: immunoSEQ multiplex PCR; TCRdb lists only in-frame clones, some missing. This sample has approximately 160,000 clones, with 90% to 95% found just once. Source material: peripheral blood. Source of these receptors: a man between 45 and 60 years old with acute or convalescent COVID-19.

V and J are TRBV18 and TRBJ2-2; the D gene is possibly TRBD1 (6 bases). Germline-derived CDR1 and CDR2 are KGHSH and LQKENI. The V end lost 2 bases, the J end lost 0 bases, and 10 bases lay between the germline ends. There are 16 residues in the CDR3. The CDR3 region is CASSPLTGSNTGELFF. CDR3 DNA: TGTGCCAGCTCACCATTGACAGGTTCGAACACCGGGGAGCTGTTTTTT. The entire variable domain, with the rest obtained from reference TRBV18 and TRBJ2-2, is as follows: NAGVMQNPRHLVRRRGQEARLRCSPMKGHSHVYWYRQLPEEGLKFMVYLQKENIIDESGMPKERFSAEFPKEGPSILRIQQVVRGDSAAYFCASSPLTGSNTGELFFGEGSRLTVL.

The CDR3 protein is CSALGQLNTEAFF. Here the CDR3 DNA reads TGCAGCGCCCTAGGACAGCTGAACACTGAAGCTTTCTTT. The chain has TRBV29-1 and TRBJ1-1, with D tentatively TRBD1 (6 bases). Between the trimmed V and J ends, which lost 7 bases and 0 bases, there was a span of 12 bases. CDR1 and CDR2 from the germline V gene are SQVTM and ANQGSEA. The CDR3 sequence is 13 residues long.

The V call is TRBV2, the J call TRBJ2-2; TRBD1 matches 8 bases. Trimming took 5 bases from V and 1 from J; bases not matched to a gene: 3. Looked up from germline, CDR1 is SNHLY and CDR2 is FYNNEI. The CDR3 totals 15 residues. The CDR3 is CASSLDRVNTGELFF. In DNA form, the CDR3 reads TGTGCCAGCAGTTTGGACAGGGTGAACACCGGGGAGCTGTTTTTT. Full variable domain (rest looked up from reference TRBV2 and TRBJ2-2): EPEVTQTPSHQVTQMGQEVILRCVPISNHLYFYWYRQILGQKVEFLVSFYNNEISEKSEIFDDQFSVERPDGSNFTLKIRSTKLEDSAMYFCASSLDRVNTGELFFGEGSRLTVL.

The chain employs TRBV7-9 and TRBJ1-6, with D unresolved. Germline values: CDR1 SEHNR, CDR2 FQNEAQ (reference sequence). The CDR3 length is 15 residues. Trimming left V 10 bases short and J 1 base short, with 14 bases between. This chain's CDR3 is CAIQNGSSYNSPLHF. The CDR3 coding sequence is TGTGCCATTCAAAATGGGAGTTCCTATAATTCACCCCTCCACTTT.

The chain is built from TRBV5-1 and TRBJ1-5; TRBD1 aligns across 8 bases. This CDR3 comprises 14 residues. The J segment lost 7 bases and the V segment lost 0 bases, leaving 3 bases of the junction unmatched. Germline V gene sequence: CDR1 SGHRS, CDR2 YFSETQ. Here the CDR3 DNA reads TGCGCCAGCAGCTTGGGACAGGGGTCACAGCCCCAGCATTTT. It encodes CASSLGQGSQPQHF.

Of note for this clone: A junction boundary mismatches the germline segment, possibly from a read error. The chain links TRBV5-1 to TRBJ1-2; D remains unclear. Looked up from germline, CDR1 is SGHRS and CDR2 is YFSETQ. The CDR3 is 12 amino acids. The CDR3 here is CASSLGDYGYTF. The DNA for the CDR3 is TGCGCCAGCAGTTTGGGCGACTATGGCTACACCTTC.

This clone was counted a few times. The chain couples TRBV28 to TRBJ1-5; possibly TRBD1 for D (5 bases). The CDR3 contains 16 residues. Germline loops: CDR1 MDHEN, CDR2 SYDVKM. Trimming took off 2 bases at V and 5 bases at J, with 16 bases between the two ends. This CDR3 reads CASSLPRAGPDQPQHF. The CDR3 region has the DNA TGTGCCAGCAGTTTACCCCGTGCAGGGCCGGATCAGCCCCAGCATTTT.

The genes are TRBV9 and TRBJ1-1; a possible D gene is TRBD1 (6 bases). Trimming pared 6 bases from V and 1 base from J, leaving 16 bases between. The germline CDR1 and CDR2 sequences are SGDLS and YYNGEE. CDR3 length: 15 amino acids. For the CDR3, the DNA is TGTGCCAGCACCCGTAGCCCACAGGGGAACACTGAAGCTTTCTTT. Protein sequence: CASTRSPQGNTEAFF.